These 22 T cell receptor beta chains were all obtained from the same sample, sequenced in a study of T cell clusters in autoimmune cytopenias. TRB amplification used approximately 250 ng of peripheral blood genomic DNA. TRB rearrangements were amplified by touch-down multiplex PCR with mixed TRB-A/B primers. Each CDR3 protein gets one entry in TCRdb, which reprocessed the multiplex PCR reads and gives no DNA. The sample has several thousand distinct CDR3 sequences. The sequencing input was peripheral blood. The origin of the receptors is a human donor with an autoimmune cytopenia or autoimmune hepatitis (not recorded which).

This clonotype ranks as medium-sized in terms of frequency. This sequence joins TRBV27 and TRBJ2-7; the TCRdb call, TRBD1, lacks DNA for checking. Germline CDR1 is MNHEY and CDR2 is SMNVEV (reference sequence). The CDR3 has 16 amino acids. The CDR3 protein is CASSFSPGTVAYEQYF.

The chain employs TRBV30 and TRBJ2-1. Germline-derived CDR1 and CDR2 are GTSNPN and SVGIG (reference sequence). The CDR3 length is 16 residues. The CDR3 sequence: CAWSLVASEPHNEQFF.

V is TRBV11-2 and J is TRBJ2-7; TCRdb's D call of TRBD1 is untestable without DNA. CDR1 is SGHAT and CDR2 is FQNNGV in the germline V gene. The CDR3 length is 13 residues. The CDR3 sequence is CASSLAGTKEQYF.

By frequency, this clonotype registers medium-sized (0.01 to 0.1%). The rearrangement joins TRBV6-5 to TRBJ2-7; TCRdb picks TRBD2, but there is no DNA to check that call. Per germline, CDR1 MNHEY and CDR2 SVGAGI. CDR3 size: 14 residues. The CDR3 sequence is CASSYRLAGGEQYF.

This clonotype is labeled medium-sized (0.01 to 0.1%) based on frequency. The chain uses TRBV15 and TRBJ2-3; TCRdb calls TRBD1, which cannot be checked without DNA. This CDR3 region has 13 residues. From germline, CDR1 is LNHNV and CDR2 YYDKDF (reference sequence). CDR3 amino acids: CATSMGGTDTQYF.

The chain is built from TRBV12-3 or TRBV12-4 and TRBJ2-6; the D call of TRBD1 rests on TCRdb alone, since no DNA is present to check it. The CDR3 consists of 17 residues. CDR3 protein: CASSYQGGSTGANVLTF.

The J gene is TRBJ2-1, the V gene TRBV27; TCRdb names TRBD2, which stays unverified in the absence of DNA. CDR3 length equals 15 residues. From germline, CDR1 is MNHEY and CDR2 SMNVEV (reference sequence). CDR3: CASSLTSGRGYEQFF.

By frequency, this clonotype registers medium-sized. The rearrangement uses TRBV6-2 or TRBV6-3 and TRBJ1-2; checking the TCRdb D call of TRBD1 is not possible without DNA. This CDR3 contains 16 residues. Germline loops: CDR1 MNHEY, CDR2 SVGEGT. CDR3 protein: CASRYETGRVNYGYTF.

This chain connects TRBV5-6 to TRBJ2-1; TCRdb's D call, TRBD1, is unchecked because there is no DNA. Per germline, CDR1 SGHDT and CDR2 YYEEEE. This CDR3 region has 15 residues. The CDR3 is CASGVLGIGRNEQFF. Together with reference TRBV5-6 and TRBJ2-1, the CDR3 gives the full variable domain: DAGVTQSPTHLIKTRGQQVTLRCSPKSGHDTVSWYQQALGQGPQFIFQYYEEEERQRGNFPDRFSGHQFPNYSSELNVNALLLGDSALYLCASGVLGIGRNEQFFGPGTRLTVL.

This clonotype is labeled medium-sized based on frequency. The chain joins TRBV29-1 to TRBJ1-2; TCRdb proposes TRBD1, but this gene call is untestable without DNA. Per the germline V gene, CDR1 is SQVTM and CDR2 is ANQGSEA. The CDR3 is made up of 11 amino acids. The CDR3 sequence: CSAGPGAGYTF.

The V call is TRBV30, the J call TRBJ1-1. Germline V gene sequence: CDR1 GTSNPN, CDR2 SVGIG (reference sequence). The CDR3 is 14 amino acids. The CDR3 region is CACLLDPDPPEAFF.

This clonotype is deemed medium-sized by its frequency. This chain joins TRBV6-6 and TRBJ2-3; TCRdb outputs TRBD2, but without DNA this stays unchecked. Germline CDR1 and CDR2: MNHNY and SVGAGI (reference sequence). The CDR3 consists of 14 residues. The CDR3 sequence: CASSYAGGMDTQYF.

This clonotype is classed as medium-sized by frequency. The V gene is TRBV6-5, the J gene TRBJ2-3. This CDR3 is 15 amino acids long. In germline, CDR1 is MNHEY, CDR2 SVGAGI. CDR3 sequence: CASSYRTSGTDTQYF.

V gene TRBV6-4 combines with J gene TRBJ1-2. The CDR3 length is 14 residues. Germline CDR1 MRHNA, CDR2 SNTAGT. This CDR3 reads CASSPQEGNYGYTF.

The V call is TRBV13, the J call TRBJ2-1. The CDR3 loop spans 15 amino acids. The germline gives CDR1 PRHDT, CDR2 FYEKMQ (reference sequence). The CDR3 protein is CASSSRRSSYNEQFF.

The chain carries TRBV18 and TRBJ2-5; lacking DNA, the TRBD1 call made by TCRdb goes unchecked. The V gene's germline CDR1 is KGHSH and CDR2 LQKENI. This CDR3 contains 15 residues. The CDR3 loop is CASSLGGGPQETQYF.

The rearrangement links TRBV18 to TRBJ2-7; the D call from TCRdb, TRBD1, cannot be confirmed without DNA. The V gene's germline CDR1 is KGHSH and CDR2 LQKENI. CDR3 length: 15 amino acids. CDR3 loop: CASSPSGTGRNEQYF.

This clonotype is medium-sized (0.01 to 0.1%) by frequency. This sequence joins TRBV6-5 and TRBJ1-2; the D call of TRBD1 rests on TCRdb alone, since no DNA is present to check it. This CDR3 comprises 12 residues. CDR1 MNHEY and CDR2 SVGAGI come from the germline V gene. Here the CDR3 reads CASNGRDYGYTF.

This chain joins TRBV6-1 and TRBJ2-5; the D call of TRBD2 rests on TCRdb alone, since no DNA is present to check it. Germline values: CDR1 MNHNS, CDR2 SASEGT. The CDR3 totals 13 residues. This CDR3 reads CASTEGGKETQYF.

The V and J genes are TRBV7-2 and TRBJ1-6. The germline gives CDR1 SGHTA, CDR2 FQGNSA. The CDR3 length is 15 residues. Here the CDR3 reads CASSLDNPLNSPLHF.

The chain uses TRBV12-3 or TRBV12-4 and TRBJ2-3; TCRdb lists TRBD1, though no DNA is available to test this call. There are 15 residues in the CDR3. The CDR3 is CASSPGVSSTDTQYF.

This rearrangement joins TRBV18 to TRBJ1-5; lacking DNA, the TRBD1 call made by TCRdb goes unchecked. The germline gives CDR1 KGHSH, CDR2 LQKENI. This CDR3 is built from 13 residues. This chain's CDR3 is CASSQGSNQPQHF.